The present entry profiles one T cell receptor beta chain with its context. Trimming removed 4 bases from V and 5 bases from J; junction bases left unmatched: 6. Germline V gene data show CDR1 as SGHDT and CDR2 as YYEEEE. This CDR3 comprises 14 residues. This record comes from a study of lymphopenia after photon versus proton radiotherapy. Sequenced by immunoSEQ multiplex PCR; TCRdb stores in-frame clones only, minus some. The table has 60,000 to 75,000 clones, about nine tenths seen once. Source: peripheral blood, taken from a patient treated with proton-based radiotherapy. The receptor was isolated from an elderly man with esophageal cancer. This chain connects TRBV5-6 to TRBJ1-1; 9 bases are a match to TRBD1. Here the CDR3 reads CASSRRDRATEAFF. CDR3 nucleotide sequence: TGTGCCAGCAGCCGGAGGGACAGGGCGACTGAAGCTTTCTTT.